A selection of T cell receptor beta chains follows, all from one sample in a study of graft-versus-host responses after intestinal transplantation. Libraries were prepared by immunoSEQ multiplex PCR; TCRdb keeps only in-frame clonotypes and omits some of them. Of 35,000 to 50,000 clones in the sample, about 95% are singletons; the top ten hold less than 0.25%. No antigen has been identified for these receptors. Sequenced here: unstimulated CD8+ T cells sorted from spleen or lymph node cells, sampled before transplant. The receptors stem from a human donor who was the organ donor for an intestinal transplant. Both conserved end residues are part of each CDR3. The D gene is left open where the match is weak. Some rows have no size entry. The others give once, few or many, or a class for an expanded clone.

d_call	v_call	clone_size	j_call	cdr3_nt	cdr3_aa
TRBD2	TRBV9	.	TRBJ2-3	TGTGCCAGCAGCCTCGGACTAGCGGGGGGGATCTTTACTGATACGCAGTATTTT	CASSLGLAGGIFTDTQYF
.	TRBV7-9	.	TRBJ1-6	TGTGCCAGCAGCCCCGGGACAATTACACCCCTCCACTTT	CASSPGTITPLHF
.	TRBV5-3	.	TRBJ1-1	TGTGCCAGAAGCCCGACGCAGGGTATGAACACTGAAGCTTTCTTT	CARSPTQGMNTEAFF
TRBD1	TRBV4-1	.	TRBJ2-7	TGCGCCAGCAGCCACCAACAGGGGTACGAGCAGTACTTC	CASSHQQGYEQYF
TRBD2	TRBV4-1	.	TRBJ2-2	TGCGCCAGCAGCCAAGATTTGTGGACTAGCGGGGCGAACACCGGGGAGCTGTTTTTT	CASSQDLWTSGANTGELFF
TRBD1	TRBV9	.	TRBJ1-1	TGTGCCAGCAGCGCAGAGGGACAGGGGAACACTGAAGCTTTCTTT	CASSAEGQGNTEAFF
.	TRBV6-1	once	TRBJ2-7	TGTGCCAGCAGTGAAGCGGCCGCCTACGAGCAGTACTTC	CASSEAAAYEQYF
.	TRBV29-1	.	TRBJ1-4	TGCAGCGTTGAGGGGGCTAATGAAAAACTGTTTTTT	CSVEGANEKLFF
.	TRBV10-3	few	TRBJ1-2	TGTGCCATCAGTGAGTCGGTGGGGGGAAGAGGCTACACCTTC	CAISESVGGRGYTF
.	TRBV7-9	.	TRBJ2-5	TGTGCCAGCAGCCCTGTCGGGGGACAAGAGACCCAGTACTTC	CASSPVGGQETQYF
.	TRBV7-2	.	TRBJ1-1	TGTGCCAGCAACCAGACAACCCCCCGGAACACTGAAGCTTTCTTT	CASNQTTPRNTEAFF
TRBD2	TRBV4-1	.	TRBJ2-7	TGCGCCAGCAGCCCGACTCCACTAGCGGGGGCTTCCTACGAGCAGTACTTC	CASSPTPLAGASYEQYF